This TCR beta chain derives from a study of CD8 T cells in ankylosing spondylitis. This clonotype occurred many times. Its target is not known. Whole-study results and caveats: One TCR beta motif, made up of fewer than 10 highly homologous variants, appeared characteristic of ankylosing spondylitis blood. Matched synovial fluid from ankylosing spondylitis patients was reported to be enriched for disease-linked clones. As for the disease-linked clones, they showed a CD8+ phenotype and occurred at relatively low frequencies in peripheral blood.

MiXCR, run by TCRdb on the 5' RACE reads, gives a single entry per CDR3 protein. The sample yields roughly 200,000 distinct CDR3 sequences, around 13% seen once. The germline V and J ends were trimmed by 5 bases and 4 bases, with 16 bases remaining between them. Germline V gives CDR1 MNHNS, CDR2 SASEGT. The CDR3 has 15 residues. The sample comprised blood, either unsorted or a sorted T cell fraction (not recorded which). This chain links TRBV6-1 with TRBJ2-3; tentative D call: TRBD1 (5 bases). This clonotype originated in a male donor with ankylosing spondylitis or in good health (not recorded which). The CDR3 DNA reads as TGTGCCAGCAGTCGGACATTATCAGAGTCAGATACGCAGTATTTT. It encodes CASSRTLSESDTQYF.